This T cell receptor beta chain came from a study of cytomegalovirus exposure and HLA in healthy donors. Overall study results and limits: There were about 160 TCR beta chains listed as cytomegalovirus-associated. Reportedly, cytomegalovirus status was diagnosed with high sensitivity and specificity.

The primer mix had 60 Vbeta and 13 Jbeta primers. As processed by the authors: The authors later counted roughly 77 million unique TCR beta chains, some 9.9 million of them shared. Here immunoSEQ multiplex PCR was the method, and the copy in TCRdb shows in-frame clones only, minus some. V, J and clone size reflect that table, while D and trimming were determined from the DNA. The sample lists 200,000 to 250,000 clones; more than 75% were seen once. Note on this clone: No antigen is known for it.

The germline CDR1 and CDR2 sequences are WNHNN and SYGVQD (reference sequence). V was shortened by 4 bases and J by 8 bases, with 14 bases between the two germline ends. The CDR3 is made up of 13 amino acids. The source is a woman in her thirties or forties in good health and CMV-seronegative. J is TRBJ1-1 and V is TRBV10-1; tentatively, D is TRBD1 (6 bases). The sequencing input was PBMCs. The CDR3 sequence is CASSALGTLEAFF. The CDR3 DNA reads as TGCGCCAGCAGTGCCCTCGGGACACTCGAAGCTTTCTTT.